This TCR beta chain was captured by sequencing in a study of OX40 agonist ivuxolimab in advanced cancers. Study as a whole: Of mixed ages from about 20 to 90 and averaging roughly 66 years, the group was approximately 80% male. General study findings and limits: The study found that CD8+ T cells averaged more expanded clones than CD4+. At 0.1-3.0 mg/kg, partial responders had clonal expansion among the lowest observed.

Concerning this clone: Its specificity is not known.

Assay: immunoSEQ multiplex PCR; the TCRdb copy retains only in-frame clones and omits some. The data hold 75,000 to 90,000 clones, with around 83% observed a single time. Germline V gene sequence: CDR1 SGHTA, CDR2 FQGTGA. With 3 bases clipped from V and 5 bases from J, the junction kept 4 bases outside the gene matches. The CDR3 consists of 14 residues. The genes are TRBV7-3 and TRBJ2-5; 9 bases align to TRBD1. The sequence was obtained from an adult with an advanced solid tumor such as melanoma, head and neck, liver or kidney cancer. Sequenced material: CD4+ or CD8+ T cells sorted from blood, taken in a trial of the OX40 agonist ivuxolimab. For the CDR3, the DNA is TGTGCCAGCAGCTTGGGACAGGGTCAGGAGACCCAGTACTTC. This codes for CASSLGQGQETQYF.